There are a few counts of the clone carrying this T cell receptor beta chain. The antigen remains unidentified. It was 5'RACE with constant-segment primers that produced the TCR alpha and TCR beta cDNA libraries, which carried sample barcodes and UMIs. TCRdb reprocessed the 5' RACE reads via MiXCR and lists one record per CDR3 protein. The sample lists 45,000 to 55,000 distinct CDR3 sequences, 5.5% to 7.5% occurring once. This specimen belongs to a study of T-cell memory formation after mild COVID-19. Study-wide background: Largely, TCR clusters stayed within a single donor. Regarding the study as a whole: Later expanders leaned CD4+, whereas clones that contracted between day 15 and 85 were balanced CD4/CD8. Several responding clones turned up in pre-infection memory, indicating that cross-reactive memory may have taken part.

The material sequenced was PBMCs or a T cell subset sorted from them (not recorded which). The origin of this receptor is a man aged 18 to 30 who had mild COVID-19 (a few samples of this study predate the infection). Cell type and time point are not known.

CDR3 loop: CASSFWTGAGQGYTF. The CDR3 region has the DNA TGTGCCAGCAGCTTCTGGACAGGGGCTGGGCAAGGCTACACCTTC. The rearrangement uses TRBV7-9 and TRBJ1-2; 9 nucleotides align to TRBD1. Germline V gene sequence: CDR1 SEHNR, CDR2 FQNEAQ (reference sequence). V lost 3 bases, J lost 8 bases, and 10 bases stayed unmatched. The CDR3 loop spans 15 amino acids.